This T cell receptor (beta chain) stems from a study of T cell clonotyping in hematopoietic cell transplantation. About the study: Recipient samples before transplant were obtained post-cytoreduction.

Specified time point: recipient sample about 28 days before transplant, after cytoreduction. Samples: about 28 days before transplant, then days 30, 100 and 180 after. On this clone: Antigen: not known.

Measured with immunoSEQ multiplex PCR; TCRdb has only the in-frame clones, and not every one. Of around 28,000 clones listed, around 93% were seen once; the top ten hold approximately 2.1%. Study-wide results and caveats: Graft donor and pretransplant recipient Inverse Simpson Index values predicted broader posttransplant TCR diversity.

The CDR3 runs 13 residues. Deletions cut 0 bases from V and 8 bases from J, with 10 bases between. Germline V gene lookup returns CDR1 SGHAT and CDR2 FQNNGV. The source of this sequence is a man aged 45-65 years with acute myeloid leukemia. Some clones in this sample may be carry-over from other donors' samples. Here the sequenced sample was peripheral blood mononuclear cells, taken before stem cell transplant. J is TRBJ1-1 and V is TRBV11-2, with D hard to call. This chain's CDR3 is CASSLEADREAFF. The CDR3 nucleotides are TGTGCCAGCAGCTTAGAAGCGGATCGGGAAGCTTTCTTT.